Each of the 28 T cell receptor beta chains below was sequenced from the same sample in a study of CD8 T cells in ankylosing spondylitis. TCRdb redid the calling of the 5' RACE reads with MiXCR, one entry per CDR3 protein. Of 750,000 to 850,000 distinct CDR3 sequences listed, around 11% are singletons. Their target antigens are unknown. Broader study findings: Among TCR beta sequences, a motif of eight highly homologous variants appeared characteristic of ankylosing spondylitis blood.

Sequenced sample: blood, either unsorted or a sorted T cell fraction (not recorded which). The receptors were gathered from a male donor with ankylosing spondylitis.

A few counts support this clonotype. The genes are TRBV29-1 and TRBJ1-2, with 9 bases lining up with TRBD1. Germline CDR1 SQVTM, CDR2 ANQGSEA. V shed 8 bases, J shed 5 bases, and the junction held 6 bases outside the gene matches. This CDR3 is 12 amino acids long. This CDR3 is CSSQGASYGYTF. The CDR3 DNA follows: TGCAGCTCACAGGGGGCAAGTTATGGCTACACCTTC.

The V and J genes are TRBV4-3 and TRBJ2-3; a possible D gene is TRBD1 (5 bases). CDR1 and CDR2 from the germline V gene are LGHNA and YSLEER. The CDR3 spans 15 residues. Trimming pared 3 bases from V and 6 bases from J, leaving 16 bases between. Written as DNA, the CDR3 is TGCGCCAGCAGCCACCTGCGGCAGGGTGGCGATACGCAGTATTTT. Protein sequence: CASSHLRQGGDTQYF.

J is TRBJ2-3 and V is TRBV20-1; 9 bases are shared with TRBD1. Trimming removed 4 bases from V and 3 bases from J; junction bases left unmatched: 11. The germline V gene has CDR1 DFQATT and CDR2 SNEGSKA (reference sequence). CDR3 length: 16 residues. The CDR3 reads CSAKGDRGFWTDTQYF. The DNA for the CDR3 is TGCAGTGCTAAGGGTGACAGGGGGTTTTGGACAGATACGCAGTATTTT.

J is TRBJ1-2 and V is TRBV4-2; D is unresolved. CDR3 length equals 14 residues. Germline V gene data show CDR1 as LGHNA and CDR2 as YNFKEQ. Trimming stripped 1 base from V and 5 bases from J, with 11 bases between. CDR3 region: CASSQAGYLYGYTF. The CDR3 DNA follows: TGTGCCAGCAGCCAAGCCGGGTACTTGTATGGCTACACCTTC.

This CDR3 reads CSAGPGPPGELFF. In DNA form, the CDR3 reads TGCAGCGCCGGACCCGGGCCCCCCGGGGAGCTGTTTTTT. V usage is TRBV29-1 and J usage is TRBJ2-2; the D is unclear. Germline V gene data show CDR1 as SQVTM and CDR2 as ANQGSEA. V dropped 7 bases and J dropped 6 bases, with 15 bases sitting between them. The CDR3 is made up of 13 amino acids.

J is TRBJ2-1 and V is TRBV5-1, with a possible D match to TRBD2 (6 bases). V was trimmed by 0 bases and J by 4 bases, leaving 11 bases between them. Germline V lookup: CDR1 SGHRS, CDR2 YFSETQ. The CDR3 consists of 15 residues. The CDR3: CASSLADREYNEQFF. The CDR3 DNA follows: TGCGCCAGCAGCTTGGCCGATCGGGAGTACAATGAGCAGTTCTTC.

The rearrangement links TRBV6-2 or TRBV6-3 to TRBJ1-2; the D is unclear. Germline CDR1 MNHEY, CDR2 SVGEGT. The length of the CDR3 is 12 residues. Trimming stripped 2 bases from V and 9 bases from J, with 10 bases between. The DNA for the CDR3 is TGTGCCAGCAGTTACATCACGAAGAGCTACACCTTC. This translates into CASSYITKSYTF.

CDR3: CSAFYRLTEAFF. CDR3 coding DNA: TGCAGTGCCTTTTACAGGTTAACTGAAGCTTTCTTT. The rearrangement joins TRBV20-1 to TRBJ1-1; D is possibly TRBD1 (5 bases). The CDR3 totals 12 residues. Germline loops: CDR1 DFQATT, CDR2 SNEGSKA (reference sequence). V lost 6 bases, J lost 5 bases, and 13 bases lay in between.

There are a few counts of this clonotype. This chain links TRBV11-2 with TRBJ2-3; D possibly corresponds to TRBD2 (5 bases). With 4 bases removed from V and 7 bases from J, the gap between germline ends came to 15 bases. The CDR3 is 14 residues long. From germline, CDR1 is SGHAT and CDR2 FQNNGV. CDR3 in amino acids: CASSYGNSVNTQYF. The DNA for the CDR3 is TGTGCCAGCAGCTATGGAAATAGCGTGAATACGCAGTATTTT.

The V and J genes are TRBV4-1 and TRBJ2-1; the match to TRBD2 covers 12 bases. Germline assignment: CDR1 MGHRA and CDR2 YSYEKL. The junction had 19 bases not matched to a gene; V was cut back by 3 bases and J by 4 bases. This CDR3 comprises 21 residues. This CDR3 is CASSHGRPSGRAYDLYNEQFF. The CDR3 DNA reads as TGCGCCAGCAGCCACGGGCGCCCTAGCGGGAGGGCTTATGATCTATACAATGAGCAGTTCTTC.

The CDR3 DNA is TGTGCCAGCAGCGAACCAGGGGCTGGTAACTATGGCTACACCTTC. This sequence encodes CASSEPGAGNYGYTF. V and J are TRBV11-1 and TRBJ1-2; tentatively, D is TRBD1 (6 bases). CDR3 length: 15 amino acids. CDR1 SGHAT and CDR2 FQDESV come from the germline V gene (reference sequence). Deletions cut 5 bases from V and 1 base from J, with 14 bases between.

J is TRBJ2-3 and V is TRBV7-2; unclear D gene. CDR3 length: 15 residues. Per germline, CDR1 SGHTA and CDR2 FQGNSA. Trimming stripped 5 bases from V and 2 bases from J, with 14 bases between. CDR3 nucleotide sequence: TGTGCCAGCAGCCGAGGCGGACCATACACAGATACGCAGTATTTT. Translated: CASSRGGPYTDTQYF. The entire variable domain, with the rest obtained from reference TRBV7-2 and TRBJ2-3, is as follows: GAGVSQSPSNKVTEKGKDVELRCDPISGHTALYWYRQSLGQGLEFLIYFQGNSAPDKSGLPSDRFSAERTGGSVSTLTIQRTQQEDSAVYLCASSRGGPYTDTQYFGPGTRLTVL.

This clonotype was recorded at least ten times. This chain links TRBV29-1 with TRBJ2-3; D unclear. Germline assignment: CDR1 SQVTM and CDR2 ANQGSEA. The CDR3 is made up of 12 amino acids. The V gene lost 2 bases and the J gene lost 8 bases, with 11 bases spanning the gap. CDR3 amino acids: CSVEQDEFTQYF. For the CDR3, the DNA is TGCAGCGTTGAACAGGACGAATTTACGCAGTATTTT.

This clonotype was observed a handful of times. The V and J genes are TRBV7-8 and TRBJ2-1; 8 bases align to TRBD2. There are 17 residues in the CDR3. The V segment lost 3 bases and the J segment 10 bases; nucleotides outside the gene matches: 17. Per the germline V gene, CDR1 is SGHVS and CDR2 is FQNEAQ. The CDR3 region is CASSFEGWGLAGLEQFF. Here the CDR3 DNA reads TGTGCCAGCAGCTTTGAGGGTTGGGGGCTAGCGGGTCTAGAGCAGTTCTTC. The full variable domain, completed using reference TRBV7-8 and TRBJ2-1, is GAGVSQSPRYKVAKRGQDVALRCDPISGHVSLFWYQQALGQGPEFLTYFQNEAQLDKSGLPSDRFFAERPEGSVSTLKIQRTQQEDSAVYLCASSFEGWGLAGLEQFFGPGTRLTVL.

The CDR3 loop reads CSASPASGVPDTQYF. CDR3 DNA sequence: TGCAGTGCTTCCCCGGCTAGCGGGGTCCCAGATACGCAGTATTTT. The chain couples TRBV20-1 to TRBJ2-3; 9 nucleotides align to TRBD2. V was clipped by 5 bases and J by 4 bases; unmatched bases: 10. This CDR3 is built from 15 residues. CDR1 and CDR2 (germline): DFQATT, SNEGSKA (reference sequence).

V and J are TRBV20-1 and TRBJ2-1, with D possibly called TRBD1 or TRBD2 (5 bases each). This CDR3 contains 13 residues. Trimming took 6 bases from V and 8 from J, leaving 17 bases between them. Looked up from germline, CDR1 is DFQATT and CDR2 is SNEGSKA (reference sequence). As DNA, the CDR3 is TGCAGTGCCCCGGGACGGATCAAGGATGAGCAGTTCTTC. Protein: CSAPGRIKDEQFF.

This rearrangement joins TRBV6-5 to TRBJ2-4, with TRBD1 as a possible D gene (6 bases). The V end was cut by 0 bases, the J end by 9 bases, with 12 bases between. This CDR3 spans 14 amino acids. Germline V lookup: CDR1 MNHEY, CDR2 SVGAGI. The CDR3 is CASSYSTRGSIQYF. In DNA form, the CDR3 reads TGTGCCAGCAGTTACTCGACCAGGGGCAGCATTCAGTACTTC.

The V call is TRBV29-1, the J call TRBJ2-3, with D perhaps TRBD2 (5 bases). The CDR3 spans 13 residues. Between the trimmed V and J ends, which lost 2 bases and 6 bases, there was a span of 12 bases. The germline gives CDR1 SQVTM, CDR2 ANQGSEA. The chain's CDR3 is CSVEPSLVDTQYF. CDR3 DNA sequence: TGCAGCGTTGAACCGTCACTAGTGGATACGCAGTATTTT.

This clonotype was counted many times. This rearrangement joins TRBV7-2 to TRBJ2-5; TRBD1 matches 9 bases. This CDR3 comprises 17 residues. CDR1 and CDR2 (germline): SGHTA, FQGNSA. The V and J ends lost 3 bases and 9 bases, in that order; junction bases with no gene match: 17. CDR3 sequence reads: CASSFLIGTGSIGAQYF. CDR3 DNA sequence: TGTGCCAGCAGCTTCCTTATCGGGACAGGGTCTATCGGGGCCCAGTACTTC.

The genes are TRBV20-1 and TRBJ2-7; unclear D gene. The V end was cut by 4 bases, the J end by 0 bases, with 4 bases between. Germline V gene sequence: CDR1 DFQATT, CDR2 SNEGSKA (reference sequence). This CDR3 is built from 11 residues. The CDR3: CSAKSSYEQYF. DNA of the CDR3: TGCAGTGCTAAAAGCTCCTACGAGCAGTACTTC.

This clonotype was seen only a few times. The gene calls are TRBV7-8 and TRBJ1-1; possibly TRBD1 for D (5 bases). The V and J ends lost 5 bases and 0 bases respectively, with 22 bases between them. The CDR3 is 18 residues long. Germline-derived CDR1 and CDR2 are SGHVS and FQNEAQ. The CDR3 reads CASSPGRRGLRVNTEAFF. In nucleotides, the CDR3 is TGTGCCAGCAGCCCGGGACGTCGTGGGTTGAGGGTGAACACTGAAGCTTTCTTT.

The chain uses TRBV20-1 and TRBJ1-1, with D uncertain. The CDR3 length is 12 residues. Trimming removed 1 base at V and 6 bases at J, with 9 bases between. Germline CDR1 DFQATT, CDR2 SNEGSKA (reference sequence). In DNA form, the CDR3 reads TGCAGTGCTAGAGTGTCCCGCGCTGAAGCTTTCTTT. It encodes CSARVSRAEAFF.

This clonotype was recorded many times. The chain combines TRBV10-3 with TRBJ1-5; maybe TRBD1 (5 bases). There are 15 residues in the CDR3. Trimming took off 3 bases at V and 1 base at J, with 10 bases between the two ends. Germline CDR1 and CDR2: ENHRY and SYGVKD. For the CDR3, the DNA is TGTGCCATCAGTGACCCGGACAAAAGCAATCAGCCCCAGCATTTT. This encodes CAISDPDKSNQPQHF.

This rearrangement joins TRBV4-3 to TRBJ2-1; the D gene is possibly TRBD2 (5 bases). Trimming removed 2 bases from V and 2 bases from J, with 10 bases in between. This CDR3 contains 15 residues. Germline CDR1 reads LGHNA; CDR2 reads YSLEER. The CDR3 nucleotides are TGCGCCAGCAGCCAACGAAGCGGTACCTACAATGAGCAGTTCTTC. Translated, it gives CASSQRSGTYNEQFF.

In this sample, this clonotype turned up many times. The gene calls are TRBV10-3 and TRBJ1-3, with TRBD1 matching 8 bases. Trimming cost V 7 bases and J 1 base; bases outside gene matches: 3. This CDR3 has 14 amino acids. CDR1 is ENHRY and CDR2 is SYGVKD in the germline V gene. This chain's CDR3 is CAINGDRSGNTIYF. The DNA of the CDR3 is TGTGCCATCAATGGGGACAGGTCTGGAAACACCATATATTTT.

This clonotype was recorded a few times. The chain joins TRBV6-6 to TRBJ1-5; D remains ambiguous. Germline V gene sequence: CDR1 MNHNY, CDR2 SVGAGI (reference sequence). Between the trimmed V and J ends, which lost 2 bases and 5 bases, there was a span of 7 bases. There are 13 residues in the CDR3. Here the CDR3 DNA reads TGTGCCAGCAGTTACAGGAAGGATCAGCCCCAGCATTTT. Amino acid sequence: CASSYRKDQPQHF.

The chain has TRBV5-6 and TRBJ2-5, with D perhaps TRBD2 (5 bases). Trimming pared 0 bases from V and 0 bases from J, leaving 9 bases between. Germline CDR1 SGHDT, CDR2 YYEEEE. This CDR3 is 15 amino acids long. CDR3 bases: TGTGCCAGCAGCTTGGTGACCGGGGACCAAGAGACCCAGTACTTC. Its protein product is CASSLVTGDQETQYF.

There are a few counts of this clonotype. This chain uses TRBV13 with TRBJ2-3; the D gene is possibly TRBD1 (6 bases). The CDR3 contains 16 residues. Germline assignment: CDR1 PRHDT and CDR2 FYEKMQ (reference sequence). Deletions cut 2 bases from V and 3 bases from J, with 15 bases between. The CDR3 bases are TGTGCCAGCAGCTTAAGGCAGGGGATAGGGACAGATACGCAGTATTTT. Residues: CASSLRQGIGTDTQYF.